The T cell receptor beta chain under discussion was sequenced for a study of response to subunit inactivated influenza vaccine (dated by TCRdb to 2016 to 2019). Study-wide context: To follow how T cells responded to a trivalent subunit inactivated influenza vaccine, the researchers relied on deep quantitative profiling of the T cell receptor repertoire. Study-wide conclusions, independent of this receptor: The authors proposed that each seasonal influenza vaccination may bring in only a limited number of new T cells.

The library was built by means of RT-PCR. Sequencing instrument: Illumina HiSeq 2500. The public reads were reprocessed in TCRdb via fastp at Q25 and MiXCR, keeping in-frame beta chains. Rows with one shared CDR3 protein collapse into an entry with the most common genes and DNA. This sample comprises more than 400,000 distinct CDR3 sequences, more than 7% of them detected only once. The ten top clones hold about an eighth of the sample. A word on this clonotype: Its specific antigen is unknown. Base qualities are missing; no much larger clone stands one base away.

This material consisted of PBMCs from blood, taken approximately 25 months after vaccination. This clonotype originated in a man aged 45-69 years who received an inactivated influenza vaccine. Donor details come from another sample of the same person, matched by shared clones.

The DNA reads as follows: TGTGCCAGCAGCCGGGGACTCAGACAAGAGACCCAGTACTTC. Its translation reads: CASSRGLRQETQYF. Recombination connected TRBV3-1 to TRBJ2-5; the D gene is perhaps TRBD2, on 6 matching bases. V sheds 4 bases and J sheds 2 bases, leaving 11 bases between their ends. The germline V gene (reference sequence) specifies LGHDT as CDR1 and YNNKEL as CDR2. The CDR3 starts with the cysteine, ends with the phenylalanine, and has 14 residues. The retained sequence is limited to the CDR3, 42 bases, with the frame set at the first base.